This T cell receptor (beta chain) was observed in a study of shared clonotypes between healthy human individuals. Study-level results: A handful of donors had around 5.2% of their naive CD4 clonotypes in common. Blood alone was sampled, and tissue repertoires likely differ. Memory subsets generally showed lower estimated richness than naive subsets.

This clone is a singleton in its sample. Its antigen remains unidentified. After removal of 0 bases from V and 4 bases from J, the junction contained 2 bases not matched to a gene. Germline V lookup: CDR1 SEHNR, CDR2 FQNEAQ (reference sequence). This CDR3 is built from 15 residues. Every immunoSEQ plate was one replicate of a subset's evenly spread DNA. Here immunoSEQ multiplex PCR was the method, and the copy in TCRdb shows in-frame clones only, minus some. The table shows 2 million to 2.5 million clones, with approximately 95% occurring only once. Input material: naive CD4+ T cells sorted from blood. Subset meaning: CD45RA+ positively selected. This chain uses TRBV7-9 with TRBJ2-3, with 9 bases that match TRBD2. The receptor's source is a man aged 18 to 30 in good health. The CDR3 protein is CASSLAGLASDTQYF. CDR3 DNA sequence: TGTGCCAGCAGCTTAGCGGGACTAGCTTCAGATACGCAGTATTTT.